What follows are 22 T cell receptor beta chains derived from one specimen sequenced in a study of blood T cell repertoires in COVID-19. Profiling relied on immunoSEQ multiplex PCR, and the TCRdb table lists in-frame clones only, not all of them. The data contain approximately 76,000 clones, about 88% of them seen just once; the ten biggest clones take up approximately 45%. Source material: peripheral blood. Source of these receptors: a human donor in a cohort sampled during active COVID-19.

This clone was seen just once. V is TRBV28 and J is TRBJ1-3; 10 bases are shared with TRBD1. V shed 6 bases, J shed 0 bases, and the junction held 8 bases outside the gene matches. This CDR3 comprises 17 residues. The germline CDR1 and CDR2 sequences are MDHEN and SYDVKM. In DNA, the CDR3 is TGTGCCAGCAGAGGGACAGGGGCCGGGAGCTCTGGAAACACCATATATTTT. This encodes CASRGTGAGSSGNTIYF.

The chain has TRBV2 and TRBJ1-2; D is unclear. CDR1 and CDR2 from the germline V gene are SNHLY and FYNNEI. The CDR3 has 12 residues. V lost 2 bases and J lost 8, with 9 bases in between. CDR3 protein: CASSEFDIGYTF. The CDR3 region has the DNA TGTGCCAGCAGTGAATTTGACATCGGCTACACCTTC.

This chain joins TRBV6-5 and TRBJ1-1, with 9 bases aligning to TRBD1. The CDR3 covers 14 residues. The J segment lost 5 bases and the V segment lost 4 bases, leaving 5 bases of the junction unmatched. The V gene's germline CDR1 is MNHEY and CDR2 SVGAGI. The CDR3 here is CASSLDRGGTEAFF. The CDR3 DNA reads TGTGCCAGCAGTTTGGACAGGGGAGGTACTGAAGCTTTCTTT.

The chain has TRBV6-2 or TRBV6-3 and TRBJ2-7, with TRBD2 matching 16 bases. The J segment lost 6 bases and the V segment lost 6 bases, leaving 8 bases of the junction unmatched. The germline V gene encodes CDR1 MNHEY and CDR2 SVGEGT. This CDR3 spans 16 amino acids. The CDR3 reads CASSHGTSGREVEQYF. The CDR3 DNA sequence: TGTGCCAGCAGCCACGGGACTAGCGGGAGGGAGGTCGAGCAGTACTTC.

The chain carries TRBV11-1 and TRBJ2-7; D possibly corresponds to TRBD1 (5 bases). V dropped 2 bases and J dropped 8 bases, with 16 bases sitting between them. Germline lookup yields CDR1 SGHAT and CDR2 FQDESV (reference sequence). CDR3 length: 14 amino acids. The CDR3 nucleotides are TGTGCCAGCAGCTTAACCCACCGGACACCACAGCAGTACTTC. It translates to CASSLTHRTPQQYF.

The CDR3 sequence is CASSLEGRGASGANVLTF. CDR3 DNA: TGTGCCAGCAGCTTAGAGGGCAGGGGGGCCTCTGGGGCCAACGTCCTGACTTTC. This sequence joins TRBV7-2 and TRBJ2-6, with a possible D match to TRBD1 (7 bases). From germline, CDR1 is SGHTA and CDR2 FQGNSA. This CDR3 is 18 amino acids long. The V gene lost 1 base and the J gene lost 0 bases, with 13 bases spanning the gap.

This clone was seen just once. The V gene is TRBV15, the J gene TRBJ1-5; D uncertain. Germline V gene lookup returns CDR1 LNHNV and CDR2 YYDKDF (reference sequence). There are 14 residues in the CDR3. The V end lost 5 bases, the J end lost 2 bases, and 10 bases lay between the germline ends. CDR3 in amino acids: CATSSAGGNQPQHF. The DNA of the CDR3 is TGTGCCACCAGCTCAGCAGGCGGCAATCAGCCCCAGCATTTT. Full variable domain (outside the CDR3, taken from reference TRBV15 and TRBJ1-5): DAMVIQNPRYQVTQFGKPVTLSCSQTLNHNVMYWYQQKSSQAPKLLFHYYDKDFNNEADTPDNFQSRRPNTSFCFLDIRSPGLGDTAMYLCATSSAGGNQPQHFGDGTRLSIL.

The chain carries TRBV6-5 and TRBJ2-3; perhaps TRBD1 as D (6 bases). V was pared by 8 bases and J by 2 bases, with 11 bases between. CDR3 size: 13 residues. CDR1 is MNHEY, CDR2 SVGAGI, per germline. The CDR3 nucleotides are TGTGCCAGCCAGGGGCGGAACACAGATACGCAGTATTTT. Amino acids: CASQGRNTDTQYF.

The chain couples TRBV11-1 to TRBJ2-7; possible D gene TRBD2, 6 bases. Trimming removed 5 bases at V and 3 bases at J, with 14 bases between. The CDR3 is made up of 14 amino acids. CDR1 is SGHAT and CDR2 is FQDESV in the germline V gene (reference sequence). The CDR3 region is CASSTGRGGYEQYF. The CDR3 DNA reads as TGTGCCAGCAGCACAGGACGGGGAGGCTACGAGCAGTACTTC.

This clone has a handful of counts. CDR3 in DNA: TGTGCCAGCGGACGGGGGGCGAACACCGGGGAGCTGTTTTTT. Encoded protein: CASGRGANTGELFF. V gene TRBV7-7 combines with J gene TRBJ2-2; 7 bases agree with TRBD2. J lost 0 bases, V lost 8 bases, and 3 bases had no gene match. CDR3 length: 14 residues. Germline assignment: CDR1 SSHAT and CDR2 FNYEAQ (reference sequence).

This clone was found once. This chain links TRBV6-1 with TRBJ2-7; D might be TRBD1 (6 bases). Germline CDR1 is MNHNS and CDR2 is SASEGT. V lost 2 bases and J lost 7, with 15 bases in between. The CDR3 is made up of 14 amino acids. The chain's CDR3 is CASSENLGAREQYF. CDR3 DNA sequence: TGTGCCAGCAGTGAAAATTTGGGGGCCCGGGAGCAGTACTTC.

This chain joins TRBV7-3 and TRBJ2-3, with TRBD2 as a possible D gene (6 bases). The CDR3 extends over 15 amino acids. V dropped 4 bases and J dropped 2 bases, with 13 bases sitting between them. CDR1 SGHTA and CDR2 FQGTGA come from the germline V gene. CDR3 in amino acids: CASSSTSSSTDTQYF. CDR3 coding DNA: TGTGCCAGCAGCTCTACTAGCTCTTCCACAGATACGCAGTATTTT.

The gene calls are TRBV5-1 and TRBJ1-1; the D is unclear. Between the trimmed V and J ends, which lost 1 base and 1 base, there was a span of 8 bases. Germline-derived CDR1 and CDR2 are SGHRS and YFSETQ. This CDR3 has 14 residues. This chain's CDR3 is CASSLTGWNTEAFF. DNA of the CDR3: TGCGCCAGCAGCTTGACGGGGTGGAACACTGAAGCTTTCTTT.

The chain recombines TRBV2 with TRBJ2-1; maybe TRBD1 (6 bases). The CDR3 has 14 residues. Germline CDR1 reads SNHLY; CDR2 reads FYNNEI. V lost 0 bases, J lost 4 bases, and 7 bases lay in between. Here the CDR3 reads CASSEAGGYNEQFF. The CDR3 DNA reads as TGTGCCAGCAGTGAAGCAGGGGGTTACAATGAGCAGTTCTTC.

The chain recombines TRBV3-1 (or the pseudogene TRBV3-2) with TRBJ2-1; 11 bases fit TRBD2. Germline CDR1 and CDR2: LGHDT and YNNKEL (reference sequence). V was clipped by 1 base and J by 12 bases; unmatched bases: 8. CDR3 length equals 15 residues. CDR3 region: CASSQAIAGGGRQFF. The CDR3 region has the DNA TGTGCCAGCAGCCAAGCGATAGCGGGAGGGGGGAGGCAGTTCTTC.

The chain has TRBV6-5 and TRBJ1-2; 11 bases agree with TRBD1. V shed 6 bases, J shed 7 bases, and the junction held 10 bases outside the gene matches. The CDR3 extends over 15 amino acids. Germline-derived CDR1 and CDR2 are MNHEY and SVGAGI. CDR3 sequence: CASRRETGTGGGYTF. Here the CDR3 DNA reads TGTGCCAGCAGGCGCGAAACCGGGACAGGGGGTGGCTACACCTTC.

CDR3 sequence (DNA): TGTGCCAGCAGCCCAGGGGGACAGAACACTGAAGCTTTCTTT. Residues: CASSPGGQNTEAFF. This chain connects TRBV7-3 to TRBJ1-1; TRBD1 matches 7 bases. CDR1 SGHTA and CDR2 FQGTGA come from the germline V gene. The CDR3 runs 14 residues. V shed 5 bases and J 1 base; nucleotides not matched to a gene: 4.

The chain has TRBV18 and TRBJ2-7, with TRBD2 matching over 9 bases. Trimming removed 6 bases from V and 2 bases from J; junction bases left unmatched: 2. Germline CDR1 reads KGHSH; CDR2 reads LQKENI. The CDR3 loop spans 13 amino acids. The DNA for the CDR3 is TGTGCCAGCTCGCCTAGCGGGACCTACGAGCAGTACTTC. Residues: CASSPSGTYEQYF.

J is TRBJ1-2 and V is TRBV9; 8 nucleotides agree with TRBD1. Unmatched junction bases numbered 6, after V lost 4 bases and J lost 4 bases. The CDR3 is made up of 14 amino acids. Germline V gene data show CDR1 as SGDLS and CDR2 as YYNGEE. CDR3 sequence reads: CASSLGQGIYGYTF. The CDR3 DNA is TGTGCCAGCAGCTTAGGACAGGGTATCTATGGCTACACCTTC. The full variable domain, rest sourced from reference TRBV9 and TRBJ1-2, is DSGVTQTPKHLITATGQRVTLRCSPRSGDLSVYWYQQSLDQGLQFLIQYYNGEERAKGNILERFSAQQFPDLHSELNLSSLELGDSALYFCASSLGQGIYGYTFGSGTRLTVV.

V usage is TRBV5-1 and J usage is TRBJ2-7; 7 bases match TRBD1. The CDR3 consists of 14 residues. The germline V gene has CDR1 SGHRS and CDR2 YFSETQ. The V and J ends lost 0 bases and 2 bases, in that order; junction bases with no gene match: 2. CDR3 amino acids: CASSLGQGAYEQYF. The DNA of the CDR3 is TGCGCCAGCAGCTTGGGACAGGGCGCCTACGAGCAGTACTTC.

A single count supports this clone. The rearrangement links TRBV6-5 to TRBJ1-2, with D uncertain. The V gene's germline CDR1 is MNHEY and CDR2 SVGAGI. This CDR3 region has 15 residues. The V end lost 0 bases, the J end lost 3 bases, and 11 bases lay between the germline ends. The DNA for the CDR3 is TGTGCCAGCAGTTACTCGAAAGGGAGGGACTATGGCTACACCTTC. Amino acid sequence: CASSYSKGRDYGYTF.

The rearrangement uses TRBV11-1 and TRBJ2-3; TRBD2 aligns across 8 bases. With V trimmed by 5 bases and J by 6 bases, 13 bases remained unmatched. Germline V gene sequence: CDR1 SGHAT, CDR2 FQDESV (reference sequence). This CDR3 spans 16 amino acids. CDR3 sequence reads: CASSRNSAGVGDTQYF. In nucleotides, the CDR3 is TGTGCCAGCAGCCGGAACTCAGCGGGAGTTGGGGATACGCAGTATTTT.